This T cell receptor beta chain stems from a study of CXCR3-negative and CXCR3-positive naive CD8 T cells. UMI-labeled 5' RACE yielded the TRB cDNA libraries. TCRdb reprocessed the 5' RACE reads and reports one entry per CDR3 protein, with no DNA. The table for this sample gives 90,000 to 100,000 distinct CDR3 sequences. This CDR3 spans 16 amino acids. Germline CDR1 reads SGDLS; CDR2 reads YYNGEE. Every CD8+ T cell subset underwent triplicate sorting at some 280,000 cells apiece. The source material was naive CXCR3- CD8+ T cells from blood. Subset meaning: CD45RO-CCR7+CD27+CD95- naive CD8+ T cells lacking CXCR3 (TNR3-). This chain connects TRBV9 to TRBJ2-1; there is no DNA to check the TCRdb D call of TRBD2. This TCR came from a human donor in good health. Some clones in this sample may be carry-over from other donors' samples. CDR3 protein: CASSAEGLARYNEQFF.